The source of this TCR beta chain is a study of STAT5B mutations in CD4+ large granular lymphocyte leukemia. As for the study in general: Among healthy controls, a particular HLA allele went with more CDR3 'QG' motifs. Study-level findings and limits: TRBV06-family usage was enriched in top patient clones (8/27) versus controls (2/35). Main leukemic clonotypes were patient-specific, but 25% appeared at low frequency elsewhere.

The protocol was immunoSEQ multiplex PCR, while the TCRdb copy is restricted to in-frame clones and leaves out a portion. In the table there are some 40,000 clones, over 75% of which are singletons. A word on this clone: The antigen remains unidentified.

V dropped 6 bases and J dropped 7 bases, with 18 bases sitting between them. This CDR3 spans 14 amino acids. CDR1 is KGHSH, CDR2 LQKENI, per germline. The chain links TRBV18 to TRBJ1-2; TRBD1 is a possible D gene (6 bases). Sample: CD4+ T cells from blood buffy coats. This sequence originates from a human donor in good health. The CDR3 nucleotides read TGTGCCAGCTCCTTGGACAGCTTCCAGGGTGGCTACACCTTC. Its protein product is CASSLDSFQGGYTF. The variable domain in full, completed from reference TRBV18 and TRBJ1-2, reads NAGVMQNPRHLVRRRGQEARLRCSPMKGHSHVYWYRQLPEEGLKFMVYLQKENIIDESGMPKERFSAEFPKEGPSILRIQQVVRGDSAAYFCASSLDSFQGGYTFGSGTRLTVV.